This TCR beta chain was sequenced during a study of beta chain features in type 1 diabetes. Study-wide points: Among all four CD4+ subsets, Type 1 diabetes patients had TCRB CDR3s that were moderately but significantly shorter.

In its sample, this clone was seen a few times. As yet, its antigen is unknown. Expressed TCRB transcripts were sequenced after all isolated RNA was converted to cDNA. The protocol was immunoSEQ multiplex PCR, while the TCRdb copy is restricted to in-frame clones and leaves out a portion. This table has 300,000 or so clones, approximately 10% appearing once. Sorting with CD45RO/CCR7/CD25/CD127/CD95/CD27 yielded naive, central memory, regulatory and stem-like memory CD4+ cells. The CDR3 consists of 15 residues. J gave up 2 bases and V 5 bases, and 4 bases lay outside the gene matches. Germline loops: CDR1 SGHVS, CDR2 FQNEAQ.

Sample: central memory CD4+ T cells from blood. The TCR was taken from a man under 40 with type 1 diabetes. The chain is built from TRBV7-8 and TRBJ2-2; 8 bases line up with TRBD2. For the CDR3, the DNA is TGTGCCAGCAGCCCTACTAGCGGAAACACCGGGGAGCTGTTTTTT. Residues: CASSPTSGNTGELFF.